Shown below are 13 T cell receptor beta chains from a single sample sequenced in a study of shared clonotypes between healthy human individuals. Assay used: immunoSEQ multiplex PCR; TCRdb lists only in-frame clones, some missing. The sample has a few million clones, just over 90% seen once. Sequenced sample: naive CD4+ T cells sorted from blood. Subset in this sample: CD45RA+ positively selected. These receptors were taken from a man aged 18 to 30 in good health.

This chain links TRBV27 with TRBJ1-2; no clear D. The CDR3 runs 13 residues. The V end was cut by 5 bases, the J end by 0 bases, with 7 bases between. Germline CDR1 is MNHEY and CDR2 is SMNVEV (reference sequence). The CDR3 is CASSPRANYGYTF. CDR3 bases: TGTGCCAGCAGTCCCCGGGCTAACTATGGCTACACCTTC.

The chain couples TRBV30 to TRBJ1-2, with 8 bases fitting TRBD1. Germline CDR1 is GTSNPN and CDR2 is SVGIG (reference sequence). This CDR3 has 13 amino acids. V gave up 2 bases and J gave up 7 bases; unmatched junction bases: 6. CDR3 sequence (DNA): TGTGCCTGGAGTAGGCAGGGGGCCTCTGGCTACACCTTC. Protein: CAWSRQGASGYTF.

The CDR3 is CASFGPGETQYF. CDR3 DNA sequence: TGTGCTAGCTTCGGACCGGGAGAGACCCAGTACTTC. J is TRBJ2-5 and V is TRBV12-5; D is uncertain. The ends were cut back, 9 bases at V and 4 bases at J, with 12 bases in the middle. This CDR3 contains 12 residues. Germline values: CDR1 LGHNT, CDR2 FRNRAP.

The chain joins TRBV10-3 to TRBJ2-5, with 8 bases fitting TRBD2. Germline assignment: CDR1 ENHRY and CDR2 SYGVKD. Trimming at V came to 5 bases and at J to 4 bases, leaving 3 bases not matched to a gene. This CDR3 is 13 amino acids long. CDR3: CAISNAGGETQYF. CDR3 bases: TGTGCCATCAGTAATGCGGGAGGAGAGACCCAGTACTTC.

The chain combines TRBV10-3 with TRBJ2-5; 8 bases are a match to TRBD1. This CDR3 has 14 amino acids. With V trimmed by 2 bases and J by 5 bases, 4 bases remained unmatched. Germline CDR1 is ENHRY and CDR2 is SYGVKD. This CDR3 is CAISETGGKETQYF. CDR3 bases: TGTGCCATCAGTGAGACAGGGGGTAAGGAGACCCAGTACTTC.

The chain uses TRBV7-2 and TRBJ1-1, with D uncertain. CDR1 is SGHTA, CDR2 FQGNSA, per germline. The CDR3 totals 15 residues. The V and J ends lost 5 bases and 1 base respectively, with 14 bases between them. CDR3 nucleotide sequence: TGTGCCAGCAGCCATAATTGGGCCGGGAACACTGAAGCTTTCTTT. It codes for CASSHNWAGNTEAFF. The full variable domain, its missing parts supplied by reference TRBV7-2 and TRBJ1-1, is GAGVSQSPSNKVTEKGKDVELRCDPISGHTALYWYRQSLGQGLEFLIYFQGNSAPDKSGLPSDRFSAERTGGSVSTLTIQRTQQEDSAVYLCASSHNWAGNTEAFFGQGTRLTVV.

The J gene is TRBJ2-7, the V gene TRBV10-1, with 9 bases matching TRBD2. CDR3 size: 15 residues. Germline values: CDR1 WNHNN, CDR2 SYGVQD (reference sequence). V shed 5 bases, J shed 3 bases, and the junction held 8 bases outside the gene matches. CDR3 amino acids: CASSRTSDPFYEQYF. The CDR3 region has the DNA TGCGCCAGCAGTCGGACTAGCGATCCTTTCTACGAGCAGTACTTC.

The V call is TRBV5-1, the J call TRBJ2-3, with 7 bases aligning to TRBD1. This CDR3 spans 16 amino acids. V gave up 7 bases and J gave up 2 bases; unmatched junction bases: 13. CDR1 is SGHRS and CDR2 is YFSETQ in the germline V gene. As DNA, the CDR3 is TGCGCCAGCTCCCCCGGCCGGGACAGCGTCACAGATACGCAGTATTTT. It encodes CASSPGRDSVTDTQYF.

The gene calls are TRBV10-3 and TRBJ1-3; D is unclear. Per germline, CDR1 ENHRY and CDR2 SYGVKD. The CDR3 has 14 residues. V was trimmed by 5 bases and J by 3 bases, leaving 11 bases between them. The CDR3 sequence: CAISQSANGNTIYF. In nucleotides, the CDR3 is TGTGCCATCAGTCAATCAGCAAATGGAAACACCATATATTTT.

To note about this clone: At the DNA level, this CDR3 is encoded by other sequences in the same sample as well. V and J are TRBV5-1 and TRBJ2-7; no clear D. The germline V gene has CDR1 SGHRS and CDR2 YFSETQ. This CDR3 is 14 amino acids long. Trimming cost V 0 bases and J 1 base, with 8 bases left between them. The CDR3 DNA reads as TGCGCCAGCAGCTTGGCCGGTAGATCCTACGAGCAGTACTTC. This encodes CASSLAGRSYEQYF.

The table lists this clone with a count of one. The chain uses TRBV19 and TRBJ2-5, with 7 bases lining up with TRBD2. V lost 1 base, J lost 3 bases, and 5 bases stayed unmatched. The CDR3 loop spans 15 amino acids. The germline CDR1 and CDR2 sequences are LNHDA and SQIVND (reference sequence). The CDR3 is CASSIVTGGKETQYF. As DNA, the CDR3 is TGTGCCAGTAGTATAGTGACGGGGGGAAAAGAGACCCAGTACTTC.

This chain uses TRBV28 with TRBJ2-3; 9 nucleotides agree with TRBD2. In germline, CDR1 is MDHEN, CDR2 SYDVKM. After removal of 3 bases from V and 6 bases from J, the junction contained 4 bases not matched to a gene. The CDR3 runs to 14 residues. CDR3 protein: CASSFGGGADTQYF. CDR3 DNA sequence: TGTGCCAGCAGTTTTGGCGGGGGGGCCGATACGCAGTATTTT.

The J gene is TRBJ1-2, the V gene TRBV19, with TRBD1 matching over 8 bases. The CDR3 spans 14 residues. Per germline, CDR1 LNHDA and CDR2 SQIVND (reference sequence). V lost 5 bases and J lost 6; bases outside the gene matches: 8. The CDR3 here is CASSAWDRSDGYTF. The CDR3 DNA sequence: TGTGCCAGTAGTGCTTGGGACAGGAGCGATGGCTACACCTTC.